This TCR beta chain was identified during a study of T cells in Graves' hyperthyroidism and ophthalmopathy. Looking at the study overall: Peripheral blood was acquired at first diagnosis, ahead of any therapy whatsoever.

Exclusion of a patient resulted from uncontrolled infection, other autoimmune disease, pregnancy or lactation. The authors took PBMCs from roughly 9.7 ml fresh peripheral blood. The investigators amplified TCR beta CDR3 regions from RNA transcripts. Primed by the HTBI set, a first-round RT-PCR was run on the TCR CDR3. From the multiplex PCR reads, TCRdb called clonotypes with MiXCR, one entry per CDR3 protein. The table includes about 480,000 distinct CDR3 sequences, 22% detected once. This CDR3 is built from 14 residues. Germline CDR1 SGHRS, CDR2 YFSETQ. Trimming removed 1 base from V and 6 bases from J, with 11 bases in between.

The origin of this receptor is a woman aged 70 to 79 with Graves' ophthalmopathy. The chain combines TRBV5-1 with TRBJ2-1; maybe TRBD1 (6 bases). The sample consisted of blood. This CDR3 reads CASSLKQGRNEQFF. CDR3 DNA sequence: TGCGCCAGCAGCTTGAAACAGGGTCGCAATGAGCAGTTCTTC.